One and the same sample provided the 24 T cell receptor beta chains below, sequenced in a study of monozygotic twins with inflammatory bowel disease. After re-calling the 5' RACE reads, TCRdb lists one entry per CDR3 protein, DNA absent. Across about 420,000 distinct CDR3 sequences, the top ten clones capture around 2.5% of the sample. Sample: blood. Receptors originate from a human donor with ulcerative colitis or Crohn's disease, or a healthy co-twin of an affected twin (not recorded which).

The chain has TRBV7-9 and TRBJ1-1; without DNA, the TCRdb call of TRBD1 cannot be checked. The length of the CDR3 is 15 residues. Germline CDR1 SEHNR, CDR2 FQNEAQ (reference sequence). The CDR3 region is CASSLEVGARTEAFF.

The rearrangement links TRBV7-2 to TRBJ1-1; without DNA, the TCRdb call of TRBD1 cannot be checked. Germline V gene data show CDR1 as SGHTA and CDR2 as FQGNSA. The CDR3 has 14 residues. The CDR3 spells CASSDRSGWSEAFF. Using reference TRBV7-2 and TRBJ1-1 for the parts outside the CDR3, the full variable domain is GAGVSQSPSNKVTEKGKDVELRCDPISGHTALYWYRQSLGQGLEFLIYFQGNSAPDKSGLPSDRFSAERTGGSVSTLTIQRTQQEDSAVYLCASSDRSGWSEAFFGQGTRLTVV.

The CDR3 protein is CSVETQGLVGTEAFF. The chain combines TRBV29-1 with TRBJ1-1; TCRdb names TRBD1, which stays unverified in the absence of DNA. Germline CDR1 is SQVTM and CDR2 is ANQGSEA. The CDR3 covers 15 residues.

V usage is TRBV2 and J usage is TRBJ2-3; TCRdb's D gene call, TRBD1, goes unchecked for lack of DNA. CDR3 length: 15 residues. Germline V gene data show CDR1 as SNHLY and CDR2 as FYNNEI. This CDR3 is CASSETGQITDTQYF.

The chain recombines TRBV5-1 with TRBJ1-3. CDR1 SGHRS and CDR2 YFSETQ come from the germline V gene. This CDR3 spans 13 amino acids. CDR3: CASSGLSGNTIYF.

J is TRBJ1-6 and V is TRBV12-3 or TRBV12-4; with no DNA, the TCRdb D assignment of TRBD1 cannot be verified. The CDR3 runs to 13 residues. The CDR3 here is CASMGPGGSPLHF.

This chain uses TRBV7-9 with TRBJ1-4; TCRdb picks TRBD1, but there is no DNA to check that call. The CDR3 is 14 residues long. The germline CDR1 and CDR2 sequences are SEHNR and FQNEAQ (reference sequence). Here the CDR3 reads CASSLGDSLKKLFF.

This chain connects TRBV7-2 to TRBJ2-7; TCRdb lists TRBD1, though no DNA is available to test this call. The CDR3 runs 15 residues. Germline CDR1 reads SGHTA; CDR2 reads FQGNSA. The CDR3 sequence is CASSLSGTISYEQYF.

This chain connects TRBV2 to TRBJ2-5; without DNA, the TCRdb call of TRBD2 cannot be checked. This CDR3 contains 17 residues. The germline V gene has CDR1 SNHLY and CDR2 FYNNEI. Here the CDR3 reads CASSENGLAGTEETQYF.

The V and J genes are TRBV30 and TRBJ1-5. There are 13 residues in the CDR3. The V gene's germline CDR1 is GTSNPN and CDR2 SVGIG (reference sequence). This CDR3 is CAWSVPSNQPQHF.

The rearrangement joins TRBV28 to TRBJ2-1. This CDR3 region has 14 residues. The V gene's germline CDR1 is MDHEN and CDR2 SYDVKM. This CDR3 is CASSLALNYNEQFF.

The CDR3 is CATQSLTEQYF. This chain connects TRBV6-5 to TRBJ2-7. The V gene's germline CDR1 is MNHEY and CDR2 SVGAGI. The CDR3 contains 11 residues.

The rearrangement uses TRBV6-1 and TRBJ2-7; lacking DNA, the TRBD2 call made by TCRdb goes unchecked. In germline, CDR1 is MNHNS, CDR2 SASEGT. This CDR3 comprises 14 residues. The chain's CDR3 is CASSTGLASNEQYF.

The chain employs TRBV7-2 and TRBJ2-7. Germline V CDR1 and CDR2: SGHTA, FQGNSA. CDR3 size: 11 residues. The CDR3 here is CASSHFYEQYF.

The rearrangement joins TRBV30 to TRBJ2-7; TCRdb picks TRBD1, but there is no DNA to check that call. Germline CDR1 GTSNPN, CDR2 SVGIG (reference sequence). The CDR3 is 15 residues long. CDR3 protein: CAWSVGSGGAYEQYF.

The genes are TRBV19 and TRBJ2-2. Germline V gives CDR1 LNHDA, CDR2 SQIVND (reference sequence). CDR3 length: 14 amino acids. This CDR3 reads CASRLTANTGELFF.

The CDR3 loop is CASSLEARDNTGELFF. V and J are TRBV5-1 and TRBJ2-2. In germline, CDR1 is SGHRS, CDR2 YFSETQ. The CDR3 is 16 amino acids. Combining the CDR3 with reference TRBV5-1 and TRBJ2-2 gives the whole variable domain KAGVTQTPRYLIKTRGQQVTLSCSPISGHRSVSWYQQTPGQGLQFLFEYFSETQRNKGNFPGRFSGRQFSNSRSEMNVSTLELGDSALYLCASSLEARDNTGELFFGEGSRLTVL.

V is TRBV7-2 and J is TRBJ1-3. The length of the CDR3 is 12 residues. Per the germline V gene, CDR1 is SGHTA and CDR2 is FQGNSA. The CDR3 protein is CASTSQSNTIYF.

The J gene is TRBJ2-5, the V gene TRBV21-1; there is no DNA to check the TCRdb D call of TRBD2. TRBV21-1 is classified as a pseudogene. This CDR3 contains 18 residues. CDR3: CASSPRLAGGPWKETQYF.

The J gene is TRBJ2-2, the V gene TRBV20-1. CDR3 length: 12 amino acids. The V gene's germline CDR1 is DFQATT and CDR2 SNEGSKA (reference sequence). The CDR3 region is CSALEDTGELFF.

V gene TRBV12-3 or TRBV12-4 combines with J gene TRBJ1-6; TCRdb picks TRBD1, but there is no DNA to check that call. The CDR3 sequence is 14 residues long. The CDR3 region is CASSRGQESSPLHF.

The chain recombines TRBV30 with TRBJ1-4. The CDR3 covers 16 residues. The germline V gene has CDR1 GTSNPN and CDR2 SVGIG (reference sequence). This CDR3 is CAWSVLSGRYNEKLFF.

The chain has TRBV2 and TRBJ1-1; TCRdb selects TRBD1, and the lack of DNA leaves this call unchecked. CDR1 and CDR2 (germline): SNHLY, FYNNEI. The CDR3 runs to 15 residues. The CDR3 loop reads CASSEGTGMNTEAFF.

The gene calls are TRBV5-4 and TRBJ2-1. The CDR3 runs to 15 residues. Looked up from germline, CDR1 is SGHNT and CDR2 is YYREEE (reference sequence). The CDR3 loop is CASSFELISYNEQFF.